Shown below are 5 T cell receptor beta chains from a single sample sequenced in a study of tumor-infiltrating lymphocytes in primary liver carcinoma. With approximately 470 ng total RNA as template and a constant-region primer, TCR beta cDNA was made. Sequencing libraries for TCR beta derived from three nested multiplex PCR rounds that used slightly modified ARM-PCR. Investigators reported that the first two PCR rounds, at around 11 cycles each, used TRBV1-TRBV30 forward primers with a C-beta reverse primer. TCRdb reanalysed the multiplex PCR reads using MiXCR and keeps one entry per CDR3 protein. The profile shows some 95,000 distinct CDR3 sequences, just over 65% of them singletons. From about 19-30 mg of unsorted bulk tissue, DNA and RNA were co-extracted together. The sequencing sample was made of tumor-adjacent normal liver tissue. All receptors derive from a man aged 40-55 years with primary liver carcinoma and hepatitis B virus infection.

Points on this clonotype: Likely a read error: the CDR3 ends without its conserved phenylalanine or tryptophan. The V call is TRBV6-1, the J call TRBJ2-1; 7 bases align to TRBD2. J lost 3 bases, V lost 7 bases, and 24 bases had no gene match. The germline gives CDR1 MNHNS, CDR2 SASEGT. The length of the CDR3 is 20 residues. DNA of the CDR3: TGTGCCAGCAAACAGGACGGGTGGGGGGGAGAGGGAGCGGACTACAATGAGCAGTTCCTC. It is translated as CASKQDGWGGEGADYNEQFL.

This clonotype was observed a few times. One base away lies a much larger clone, so this may be a sequencing read error. The rearrangement joins TRBV29-1 to TRBJ2-7; 7 bases line up with TRBD2. The germline V gene has CDR1 SQVTM and CDR2 ANQGSEA. The CDR3 extends over 14 amino acids. The CDR3 DNA reads TGCAGCGTTTATTGGGAGACTAGCTCCTACAAGCAGTACTTC. Its protein product is CSVYWETSSYKQYF.

In nucleotides, the CDR3 is TGTGCCAACAGCCGGGACTACGGGCCCGGGGAGCTGTTTTTT. Protein product: CANSRDYGPGELFF. The V call is TRBV6-4, the J call TRBJ2-2; TRBD2 matches at 7 bases. Per the germline V gene, CDR1 is MRHNA and CDR2 is SNTAGT. The CDR3 spans 14 residues. With 10 bases clipped from V and 6 bases from J, the junction kept 11 bases outside the gene matches.

Of note for this clonotype: A much larger clone sits a single nucleotide away, making a read error possible. The chain carries TRBV12-3 or TRBV12-4 and TRBJ2-7; 9 bases are a match to TRBD2. The ends lost 6 bases at V and 8 bases at J; junction bases unmatched: 11. The CDR3 covers 14 residues. The CDR3 nucleotides are TGTGCCAGCAGCAGAAGAGCGGGAGGCCACAAGCAGTACTTC. It translates to CASSRRAGGHKQYF.

Comments on this clonotype: A read error may account for a junction end that differs from germline. This chain uses TRBV5-6 with TRBJ2-2, with 12 nucleotides matching TRBD2. The germline V gene has CDR1 SGHDT and CDR2 YYEEEE. This CDR3 is built from 17 residues. The chain's CDR3 is CASSKLAGGPNTRELFF. The CDR3 DNA reads as TGTGCCAGCAGTAAACTAGCGGGAGGTCCTAACACCAGGGAGCTGTTTTTT.